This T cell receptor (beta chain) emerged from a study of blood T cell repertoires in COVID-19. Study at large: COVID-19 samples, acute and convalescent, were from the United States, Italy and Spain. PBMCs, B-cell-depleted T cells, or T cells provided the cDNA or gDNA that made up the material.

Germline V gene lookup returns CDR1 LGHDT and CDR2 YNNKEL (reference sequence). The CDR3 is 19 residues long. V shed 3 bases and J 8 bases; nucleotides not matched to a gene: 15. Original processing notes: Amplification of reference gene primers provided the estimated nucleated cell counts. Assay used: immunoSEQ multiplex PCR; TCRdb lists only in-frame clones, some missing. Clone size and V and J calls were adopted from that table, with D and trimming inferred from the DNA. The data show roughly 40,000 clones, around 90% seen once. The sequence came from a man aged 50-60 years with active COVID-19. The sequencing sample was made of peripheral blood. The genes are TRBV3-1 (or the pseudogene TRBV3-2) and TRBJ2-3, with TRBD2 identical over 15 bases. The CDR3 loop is CASSHKAPGLAGGTGTQYF. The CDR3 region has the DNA TGTGCCAGCAGCCATAAAGCCCCGGGACTAGCGGGGGGCACCGGTACGCAGTATTTT.